The source of this T cell receptor (beta chain) is a study of blood T cell repertoires in COVID-19. Study summary: Specimens from acute and convalescent COVID-19 originated in the United States, Italy and Spain. Sources were T cells, B-cell-depleted T cells, or PBMCs; the material itself was cDNA or gDNA.

CDR3 size: 14 residues. After removal of 2 bases from V and 5 bases from J, the junction contained 1 base not matched to a gene. Germline V gene lookup returns CDR1 MNHEY and CDR2 SMNVEV (reference sequence). Original processing methods: Reference gene primer amplification gave estimated nucleated cell counts. TCRdb keeps only in-frame clones here, not all; method: immunoSEQ multiplex PCR. The V and J calls and clone size are taken from that table; D and trimming were inferred from the DNA. The repertoire holds hundreds of thousands of clones, roughly nine tenths seen once, with roughly 1.2% in the top ten.

Sample: peripheral blood. This receptor was obtained from a man in his forties with acute or convalescent COVID-19. The V call is TRBV27, the J call TRBJ2-3; 10 bases are a match to TRBD2. This chain's CDR3 is CASSLLAGEDTQYF. CDR3 bases: TGTGCCAGCAGTTTACTAGCGGGAGAAGATACGCAGTATTTT.